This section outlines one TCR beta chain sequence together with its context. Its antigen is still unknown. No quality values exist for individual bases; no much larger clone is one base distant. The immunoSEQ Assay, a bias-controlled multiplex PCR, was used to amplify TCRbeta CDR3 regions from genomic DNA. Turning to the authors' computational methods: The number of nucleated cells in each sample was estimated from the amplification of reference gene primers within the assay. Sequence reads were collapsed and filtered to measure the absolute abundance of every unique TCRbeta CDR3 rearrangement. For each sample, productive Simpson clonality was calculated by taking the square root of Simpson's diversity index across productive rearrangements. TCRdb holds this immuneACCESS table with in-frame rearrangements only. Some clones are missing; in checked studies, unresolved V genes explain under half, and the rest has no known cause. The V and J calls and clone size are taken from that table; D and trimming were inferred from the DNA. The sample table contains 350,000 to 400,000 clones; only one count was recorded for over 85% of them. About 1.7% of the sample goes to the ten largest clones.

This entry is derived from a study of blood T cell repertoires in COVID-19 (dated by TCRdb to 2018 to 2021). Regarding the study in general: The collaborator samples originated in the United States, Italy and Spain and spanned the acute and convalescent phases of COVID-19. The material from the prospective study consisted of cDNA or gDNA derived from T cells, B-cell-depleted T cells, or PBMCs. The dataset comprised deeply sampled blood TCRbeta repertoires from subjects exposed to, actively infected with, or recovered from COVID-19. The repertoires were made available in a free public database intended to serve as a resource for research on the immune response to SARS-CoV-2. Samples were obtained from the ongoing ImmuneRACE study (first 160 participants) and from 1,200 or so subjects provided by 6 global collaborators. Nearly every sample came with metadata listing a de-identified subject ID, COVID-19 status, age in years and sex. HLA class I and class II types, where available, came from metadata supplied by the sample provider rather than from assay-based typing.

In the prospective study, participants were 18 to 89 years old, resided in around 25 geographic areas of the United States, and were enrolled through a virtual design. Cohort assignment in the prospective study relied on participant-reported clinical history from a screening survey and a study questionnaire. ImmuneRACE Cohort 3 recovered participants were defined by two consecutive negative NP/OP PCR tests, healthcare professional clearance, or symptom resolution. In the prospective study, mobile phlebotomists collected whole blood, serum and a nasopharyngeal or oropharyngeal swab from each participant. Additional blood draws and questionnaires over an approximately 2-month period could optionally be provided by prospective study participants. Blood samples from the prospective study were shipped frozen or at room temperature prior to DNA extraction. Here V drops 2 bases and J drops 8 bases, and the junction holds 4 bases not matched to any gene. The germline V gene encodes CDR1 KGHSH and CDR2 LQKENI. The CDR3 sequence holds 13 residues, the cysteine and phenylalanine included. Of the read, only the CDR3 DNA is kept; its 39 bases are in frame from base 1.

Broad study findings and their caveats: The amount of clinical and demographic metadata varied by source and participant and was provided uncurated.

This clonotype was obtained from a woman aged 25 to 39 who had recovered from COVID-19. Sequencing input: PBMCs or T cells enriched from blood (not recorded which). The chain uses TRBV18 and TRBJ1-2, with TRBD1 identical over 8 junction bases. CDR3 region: CASSPAQGEGYTF. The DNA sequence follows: TGTGCCAGCTCACCAGCACAGGGGGAGGGCTACACCTTC.